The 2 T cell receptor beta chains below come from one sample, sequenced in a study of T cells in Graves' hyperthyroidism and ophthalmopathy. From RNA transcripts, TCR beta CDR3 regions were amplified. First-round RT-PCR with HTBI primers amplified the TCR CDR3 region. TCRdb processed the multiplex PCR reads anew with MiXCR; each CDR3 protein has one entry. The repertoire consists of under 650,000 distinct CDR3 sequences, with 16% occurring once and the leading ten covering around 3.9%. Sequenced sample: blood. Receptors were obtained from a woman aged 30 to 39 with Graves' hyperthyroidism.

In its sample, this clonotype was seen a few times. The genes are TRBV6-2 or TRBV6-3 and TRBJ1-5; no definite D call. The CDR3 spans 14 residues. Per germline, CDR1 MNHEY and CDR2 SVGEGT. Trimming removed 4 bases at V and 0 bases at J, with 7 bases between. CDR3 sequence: CASSSANSNQPQHF. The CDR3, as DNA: TGTGCCAGCAGTTCGGCAAATAGCAATCAGCCCCAGCATTTT.

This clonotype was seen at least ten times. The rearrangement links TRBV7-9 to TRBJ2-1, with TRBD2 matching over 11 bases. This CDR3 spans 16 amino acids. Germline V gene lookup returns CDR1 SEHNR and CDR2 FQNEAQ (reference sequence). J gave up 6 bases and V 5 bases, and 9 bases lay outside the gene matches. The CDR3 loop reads CASSQTSSGRPNEQFF. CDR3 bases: TGTGCCAGCAGCCAAACATCTAGCGGGAGGCCCAATGAGCAGTTCTTC.